This T cell receptor (beta chain) was found in a study of tumor-infiltrating lymphocytes in oesophageal squamous cell carcinoma. In its sample, this clonotype was seen many times. Germline CDR1 reads SGHVS; CDR2 reads FNYEAQ. V was pared by 1 base and J by 6 bases, with 6 bases of the junction left unmatched. The CDR3 is made up of 15 amino acids. TCRdb analysed the PCR reads with MiXCR anew, one entry per CDR3 protein. This repertoire shows 15,000 to 20,000 distinct CDR3 sequences, about 50% found once; its top ten account for about 20%. The V and J genes are TRBV7-6 and TRBJ2-1; 7 nucleotides align to TRBD1. The source material was esophageal tumor tissue. The origin of this receptor is a male donor with esophageal squamous cell carcinoma. The CDR3 sequence: CASSLVYSGGNEQFF. As DNA, the CDR3 is TGTGCCAGCAGCTTAGTGTATTCAGGGGGCAATGAGCAGTTCTTC.